This is a list of T cell receptor beta chains from one sample in a study of blood T cell repertoires in COVID-19. Measured with immunoSEQ multiplex PCR; TCRdb has only the in-frame clones, and not every one. The repertoire holds over 85,000 clones, with 70% to 85% as singletons. Sequenced input: peripheral blood. The origin of the receptors is a man between 60 and 70 years old with active or convalescent COVID-19. Both conserved end residues are part of each CDR3. The order of the fields is V gene, J gene, D gene, clone size, CDR3 protein, CDR3 DNA. A D gene is named only where the DNA matches it firmly. Only some rows state a clone size, as once, few, many or a class for expanded clones.

>TRBV4-3|TRBJ2-1|TRBD2|few
CASKLSAGEGNEQFF
TGCGCCAGCAAGTTATCCGCGGGAGAGGGCAATGAGCAGTTCTTC
>TRBV19|TRBJ1-1|TRBD1|-
CASSIVTGLNTEAFF
TGTGCCAGTAGTATTGTGACAGGGTTGAACACTGAAGCTTTCTTT
>TRBV9|TRBJ2-2|TRBD1|-
CASSAYDRGSGELFF
TGTGCCAGCAGCGCTTATGACAGGGGTTCCGGGGAGCTGTTTTTT
>TRBV4-1|TRBJ2-7|-|-
CASSQRAGSYEQYF
TGCGCCAGCAGCCAGAGAGCGGGCAGCTACGAGCAGTACTTC
>TRBV19|TRBJ2-1|-|-
CASSIWGDSSANEQFF
TGTGCCAGTAGTATTTGGGGGGACAGTTCGGCTAATGAGCAGTTCTTC
>TRBV3-1/TRBV3-2|TRBJ1-1|-|-
CASSQVSGAEAFF
TGTGCCAGCAGCCAAGTATCAGGGGCTGAAGCTTTCTTT
>TRBV5-6|TRBJ1-5|-|-
CASSLDGEVQPQHF
TGTGCCAGCAGCTTGGACGGGGAGGTTCAGCCCCAGCATTTT
>TRBV6-6|TRBJ2-1|-|-
CASSYSGQSEQFF
TGTGCCAGCAGTTACTCGGGACAATCTGAGCAGTTCTTC
>TRBV6-5|TRBJ2-7|TRBD1|once
CASSYSRTGGSYEQYF
TGTGCCAGCAGTTACTCCAGGACAGGGGGCTCCTACGAGCAGTACTTC
>TRBV25-1|TRBJ1-6|-|-
CASSDVGGRSPLHF
TGTGCCAGCAGTGATGTGGGGGGGAGGTCACCCCTCCACTTT
>TRBV2|TRBJ2-7|TRBD2|-
CASRLTSGSDEQYF
TGTGCCAGCAGGCTGACTAGCGGGAGTGACGAGCAGTACTTC
>TRBV28|TRBJ1-2|-|few
CASSFDPDTYGYTF
TGTGCCAGCAGTTTTGACCCGGACACTTATGGCTACACCTTC
>TRBV27|TRBJ2-5|TRBD1|-
CASSFISKPGTGHQETQYF
TGTGCCAGCAGTTTCATATCAAAACCCGGGACAGGACACCAAGAGACCCAGTACTTC